The clone carrying this T cell receptor (beta chain) was seen only a few times. CDR1 is MNHNS and CDR2 is SASEGT in the germline V gene. V trimming: 2 bases; J trimming: 2 bases; junction bases outside the gene matches: 2. The CDR3 loop spans 14 amino acids. The data are from a study of OX40 agonist ivuxolimab in advanced cancers. Repertoires were generated with immunoSEQ multiplex PCR, while TCRdb's copy carries only in-frame clones and drops some. The sample carries about 79,000 clones, about 85% recorded once. The sample consisted of CD4+ or CD8+ T cells sorted from blood, taken in a trial of the OX40 agonist ivuxolimab. The sequence was collected from an adult with an advanced solid tumor such as melanoma, head and neck, liver or kidney cancer. The chain recombines TRBV6-1 with TRBJ2-7; 8 nucleotides match TRBD2. CDR3 DNA: TGTGCCAGCAGTGAACCGGGGGGGCCCTACGAGCAGTACTTC. As protein: CASSEPGGPYEQYF.